These 20 T cell receptor beta chains share one sample of origin, sequenced in a study of shared clonotypes between healthy human individuals. TCRdb's table, derived via immunoSEQ multiplex PCR, lists solely in-frame clones and lacks some. The table records around 340,000 clones, roughly 70% of them present only once. The sample consisted of memory CD4+ T cells sorted from blood. This sample's subset: CD45RA-negative fraction. The receptors come from a man aged 30 to 45 in good health.

This clone was observed once. This sequence joins TRBV7-6 and TRBJ2-1, with a weak D call TRBD1 (5 bases). This CDR3 is built from 15 residues. Trimming removed 0 bases at V and 9 bases at J, with 15 bases between. Per germline, CDR1 SGHVS and CDR2 FNYEAQ. CDR3 region: CASSLAIPPRGEQFF. CDR3 DNA: TGTGCCAGCAGCTTAGCGATACCCCCTAGGGGTGAGCAGTTCTTC.

This chain joins TRBV19 and TRBJ2-5; 7 positions match TRBD1. The CDR3 has 12 amino acids. Germline loops: CDR1 LNHDA, CDR2 SQIVND (reference sequence). J gave up 3 bases and V 7 bases, and 2 bases lay outside the gene matches. CDR3 region: CASKGTEETQYF. The DNA for the CDR3 is TGTGCCAGTAAGGGGACAGAAGAGACCCAGTACTTC.

The chain links TRBV20-1 to TRBJ2-1; no reliable D call. The CDR3 is 11 residues long. V was trimmed by 0 bases and J by 12 bases, leaving 9 bases between them. CDR1 and CDR2 from the germline V gene are DFQATT and SNEGSKA (reference sequence). The CDR3 DNA follows: TGCAGTGCTAGAGATCAGAGAAGGCAGTTCTTC. Translating it yields CSARDQRRQFF.

The V and J genes are TRBV6-6 and TRBJ1-6; D unresolved. The CDR3 has 15 amino acids. CDR1 and CDR2 from the germline V gene are MNHNY and SVGAGI (reference sequence). V was shortened by 6 bases and J by 7 bases, with 16 bases between the two germline ends. In nucleotides, the CDR3 is TGTGCCAGCAGGCCCCAGCAACATGGCAATTCACCCCTCCACTTT. This sequence encodes CASRPQQHGNSPLHF.

The V and J genes are TRBV2 and TRBJ1-1, with 9 bases matching TRBD1. The junction had 11 bases not matched to a gene; V was cut back by 6 bases and J by 0 bases. Germline lookup yields CDR1 SNHLY and CDR2 FYNNEI. The CDR3 loop spans 17 amino acids. The CDR3 DNA reads as TGTGCCAGCAGAAGCGGACAGGGGAGACCCATGAACACTGAAGCTTTCTTT. Translated, it gives CASRSGQGRPMNTEAFF.

The rearrangement joins TRBV10-3 to TRBJ2-7, with D perhaps TRBD2 (6 bases). CDR1 is ENHRY and CDR2 is SYGVKD in the germline V gene. The CDR3 sequence is 15 residues long. The V and J ends lost 3 bases and 4 bases respectively, with 16 bases between them. The CDR3 is CAISERGSGQYEQYF. In DNA, the CDR3 is TGTGCCATCAGTGAACGGGGGTCAGGGCAGTACGAGCAGTACTTC.

This clone was picked up a small number of times. The CDR3 region has the DNA TGCGCCAGCAGCCCACAGGGTGCGGTCAATCAGCCCCAGCATTTT. It is translated as CASSPQGAVNQPQHF. The J gene is TRBJ1-5, the V gene TRBV5-1, with a weak D call TRBD1 (6 bases). V lost 4 bases and J 3 bases, leaving 14 bases between the germline ends. Germline V gene sequence: CDR1 SGHRS, CDR2 YFSETQ. The CDR3 contains 15 residues.

This sequence joins TRBV5-1 and TRBJ2-3; D is uncertain. The CDR3 has 16 residues. Per germline, CDR1 SGHRS and CDR2 YFSETQ. V lost 0 bases and J 6 bases, leaving 17 bases between the germline ends. The CDR3 region has the DNA TGCGCCAGCAGCTTGGTGGTCCCCCCCGTGTCGGATACGCAGTATTTT. Its translation: CASSLVVPPVSDTQYF.

This clone was detected once. The V and J genes are TRBV29-1 and TRBJ1-4; no clear D. Germline CDR1 reads SQVTM; CDR2 reads ANQGSEA. Trimming shortened V by 1 base and J by 8 bases, and 8 bases separated the two germline ends. This CDR3 comprises 12 residues. The CDR3, as DNA: TGCAGCGTTGAAGGTCCGAGGGAAAAACTGTTTTTT. Translated: CSVEGPREKLFF.

The rearrangement uses TRBV25-1 and TRBJ2-2, with TRBD2 matching 10 bases. CDR1 and CDR2 from the germline V gene are MGHDK and SYGVNS. This CDR3 has 15 amino acids. Trimming took 5 bases from V and 0 from J; bases not matched to a gene: 0. CDR3 coding DNA: TGTGCCAGCAGTAGCGGGAGGGCGAACACCGGGGAGCTGTTTTTT. This codes for CASSSGRANTGELFF.

The V gene is TRBV30, the J gene TRBJ2-7; weak D call: TRBD2 (6 bases). The CDR3 covers 14 residues. Trimming left V 4 bases short and J 4 bases short, with 17 bases between. The germline V gene has CDR1 GTSNPN and CDR2 SVGIG (reference sequence). CDR3 protein: CAWIPTDRGYEQYF. The CDR3 nucleotides read TGTGCCTGGATCCCTACCGACCGGGGGTACGAGCAGTACTTC.

The chain joins TRBV9 to TRBJ1-3; D unresolved. CDR3 length: 15 residues. Germline-derived CDR1 and CDR2 are SGDLS and YYNGEE. V was pared by 0 bases and J by 3 bases, with 10 bases between. The CDR3 DNA reads as TGTGCCAGCAGCGTAGAGTCGGTGCGTGGAAACACCATATATTTT. Translation gives CASSVESVRGNTIYF.

V and J are TRBV29-1 and TRBJ1-1, with 7 bases that match TRBD1. There are 12 residues in the CDR3. The V segment lost 6 bases and the J segment 8 bases; nucleotides outside the gene matches: 9. CDR1 SQVTM and CDR2 ANQGSEA come from the germline V gene. CDR3 DNA: TGCAGCGTATCGACAGGGATGGGAGAAGCTTTCTTT. Its translation: CSVSTGMGEAFF.

This clone occurred once. The CDR3 bases are TGTGCCAGCAGTTCTAGCGGGAGGTATACCGGGGAGCTGTTTTTT. It translates to CASSSSGRYTGELFF. The rearrangement joins TRBV5-4 to TRBJ2-2; 11 nucleotides line up with TRBD2. Per the germline V gene, CDR1 is SGHNT and CDR2 is YYREEE (reference sequence). There are 15 residues in the CDR3. Losses at the gene ends were 5 bases for V and 5 bases for J; bases not matched to a gene: 5.

This clone is a singleton in its sample. The CDR3: CASSSSRGLGKNIQYF. In DNA form, the CDR3 reads TGTGCCAGCAGCTCGAGCAGGGGGCTAGGGAAAAACATTCAGTACTTC. The rearrangement links TRBV7-2 to TRBJ2-4; 8 bases are shared with TRBD1. The CDR3 contains 16 residues. The V and J ends lost 4 bases and 4 bases, in that order; junction bases with no gene match: 9. Germline CDR1 SGHTA, CDR2 FQGNSA.

The V call is TRBV7-8, the J call TRBJ2-1, with 7 positions matching TRBD2. V lost 0 bases, J lost 8 bases, and 13 bases stayed unmatched. This CDR3 is 17 amino acids long. Germline V gives CDR1 SGHVS, CDR2 FQNEAQ. CDR3 DNA sequence: TGTGCCAGCAGCTTAGCAAGTTCGGGACTAAATTCAGATGAGCAGTTCTTC. It yields the protein CASSLASSGLNSDEQFF.

The chain joins TRBV5-4 to TRBJ1-3, with unresolved D. Trimming removed 6 bases from V and 2 bases from J, with 24 bases in between. Germline V gene sequence: CDR1 SGHNT, CDR2 YYREEE (reference sequence). This CDR3 has 18 residues. The CDR3 sequence: CASTTSWSSSITGNTIYF. CDR3 sequence (DNA): TGTGCCAGCACAACTAGTTGGAGCTCATCAATAACTGGAAACACCATATATTTT. The full variable domain, its missing parts supplied by reference TRBV5-4 and TRBJ1-3, is ETGVTQSPTHLIKTRGQQVTLRCSSQSGHNTVSWYQQALGQGPQFIFQYYREEENGRGNFPPRFSGLQFPNYSSELNVNALELDDSALYLCASTTSWSSSITGNTIYFGEGSWLTVV.

The genes are TRBV19 and TRBJ1-1; 7 positions match TRBD1. This CDR3 has 13 amino acids. V shed 9 bases, J shed 3 bases, and the junction held 7 bases outside the gene matches. CDR1 is LNHDA and CDR2 is SQIVND in the germline V gene (reference sequence). Written as DNA, the CDR3 is TGTGCCAGCCGAACAGGGGCGGACACTGAAGCTTTCTTT. Its translation: CASRTGADTEAFF.

The chain employs TRBV29-1 and TRBJ1-1; a possible D gene is TRBD1 (6 bases). The V and J ends lost 3 bases and 1 base respectively, with 12 bases between them. This CDR3 has 14 residues. Germline values: CDR1 SQVTM, CDR2 ANQGSEA. The CDR3 reads CSVDKTGGNTEAFF. CDR3 DNA: TGCAGCGTTGATAAGACAGGCGGGAACACTGAAGCTTTCTTT.

About this clone itself: This same CDR3 is encoded by further DNA sequences in the sample. V and J are TRBV30 and TRBJ1-4; D is possibly TRBD1 (5 bases). Trimming pared 0 bases from V and 1 base from J, leaving 6 bases between. CDR3 length equals 14 residues. CDR1 GTSNPN and CDR2 SVGIG come from the germline V gene (reference sequence). CDR3 sequence: CAWSVRGTNEKLFF. CDR3 nucleotide sequence: TGTGCCTGGAGTGTAAGGGGAACTAATGAAAAACTGTTTTTT.